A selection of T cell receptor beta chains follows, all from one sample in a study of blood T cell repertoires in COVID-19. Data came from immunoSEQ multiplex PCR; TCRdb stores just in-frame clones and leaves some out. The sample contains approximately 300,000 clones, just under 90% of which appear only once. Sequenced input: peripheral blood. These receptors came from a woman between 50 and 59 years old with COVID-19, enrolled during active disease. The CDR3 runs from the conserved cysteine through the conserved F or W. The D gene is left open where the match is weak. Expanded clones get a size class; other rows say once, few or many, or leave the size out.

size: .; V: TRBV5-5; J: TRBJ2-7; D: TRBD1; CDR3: CASSLGTGVGYEQYF; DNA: TGTGCCAGCAGCTTGGGTACAGGGGTGGGTTACGAGCAGTACTTC
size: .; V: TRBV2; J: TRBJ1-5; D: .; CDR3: CASKGWTNQPQHF; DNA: TGTGCCAGCAAAGGGTGGACTAATCAGCCCCAGCATTTT
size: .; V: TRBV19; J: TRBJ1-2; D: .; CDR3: CASSPGALSLYGYTF; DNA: TGTGCCAGTAGTCCTGGGGCCCTCAGCCTATATGGCTACACCTTC
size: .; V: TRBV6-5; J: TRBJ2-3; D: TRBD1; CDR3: CASRNQGVSTDTQYF; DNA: TGTGCCAGCAGAAACCAGGGGGTTAGCACAGATACGCAGTATTTT
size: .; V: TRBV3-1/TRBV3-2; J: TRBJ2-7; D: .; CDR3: CASSQDNPRGLTYEQYF; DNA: TGTGCCAGCAGCCAAGATAACCCCAGGGGTCTCACCTACGAGCAGTACTTC
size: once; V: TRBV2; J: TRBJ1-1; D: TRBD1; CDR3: CASIVDRAWITEAFF; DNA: TGTGCCAGCATAGTCGACAGGGCGTGGATCACTGAAGCTTTCTTT
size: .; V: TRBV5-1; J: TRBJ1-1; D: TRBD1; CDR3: CASSARTGGENTEAFF; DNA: TGCGCCAGCAGCGCGCGGACAGGGGGGGAGAACACTGAAGCTTTCTTT
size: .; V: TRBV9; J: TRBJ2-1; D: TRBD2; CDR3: CASSFRTSPDEQFF; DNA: TGTGCCAGCAGCTTCCGGACTAGCCCTGATGAGCAGTTCTTC
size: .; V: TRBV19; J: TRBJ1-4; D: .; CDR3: CASSIRRGERGGGKLFF; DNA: TGTGCCAGTAGTATAAGGAGGGGTGAGAGGGGAGGAGGAAAACTGTTTTTT
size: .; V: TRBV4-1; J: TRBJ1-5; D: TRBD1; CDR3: CASSPQGVGGNQPQHF; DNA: TGCGCCAGCAGCCCACAGGGGGTCGGCGGCAATCAGCCCCAGCATTTT
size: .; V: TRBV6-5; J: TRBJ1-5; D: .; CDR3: CASGDGNQPQHF; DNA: TGTGCCAGCGGAGATGGCAATCAGCCCCAGCATTTT
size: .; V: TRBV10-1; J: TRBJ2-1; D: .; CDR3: CASSAIIGGGTGVRDEQFF; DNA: TGCGCCAGCAGTGCGATAATAGGGGGAGGGACAGGAGTGAGAGATGAGCAGTTCTTC
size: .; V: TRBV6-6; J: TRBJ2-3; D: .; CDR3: CASSYGGTSTDTQYF; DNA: TGTGCCAGCAGTTACGGCGGAACTAGCACAGATACGCAGTATTTT
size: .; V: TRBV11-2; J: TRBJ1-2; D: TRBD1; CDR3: CASSLVAGGNYGYTF; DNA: TGTGCCAGCAGCTTAGTCGCAGGGGGAAACTATGGCTACACCTTC
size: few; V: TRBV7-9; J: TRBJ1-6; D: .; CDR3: CASSLLQIINNSPLHF; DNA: TGTGCCAGCAGCTTACTCCAGATAATCAATAATTCACCCCTCCACTTT
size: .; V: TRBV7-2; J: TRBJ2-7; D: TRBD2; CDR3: CASSSLSGSRNEQYF; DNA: TGTGCCAGCAGCTCCCTCAGCGGGAGTCGAAACGAGCAGTACTTC
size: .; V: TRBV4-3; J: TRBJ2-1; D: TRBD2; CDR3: CASSQESGLAGGTYNEQFF; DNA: TGCGCCAGCAGCCAAGAATCTGGACTAGCGGGAGGAACCTACAATGAGCAGTTCTTC
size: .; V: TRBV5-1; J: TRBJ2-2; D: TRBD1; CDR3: CASTKTGGNTGELFF; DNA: TGCGCCAGCACCAAGACAGGGGGGAACACCGGGGAGCTGTTTTTT
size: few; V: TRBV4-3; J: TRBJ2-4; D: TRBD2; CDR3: CASSQTPRGGSKNIQYF; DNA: TGCGCCAGCAGCCAAACCCCCCGGGGAGGGAGCAAAAACATTCAGTACTTC
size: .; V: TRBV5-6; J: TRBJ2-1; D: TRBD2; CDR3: CASTGGSEQFF; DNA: TGTGCCAGCACCGGGGGGAGTGAGCAGTTCTTC
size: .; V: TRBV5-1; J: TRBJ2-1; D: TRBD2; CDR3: CASSLLAGGRNEQFF; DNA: TGCGCCAGCAGCTTACTAGCGGGAGGACGGAATGAGCAGTTCTTC
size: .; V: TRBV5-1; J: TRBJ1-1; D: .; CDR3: CASSLDLQGNTEAFF; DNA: TGCGCCAGCAGCTTGGATTTACAGGGGAACACTGAAGCTTTCTTT
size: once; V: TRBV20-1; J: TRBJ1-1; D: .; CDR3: CSARISLEAFF; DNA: TGCAGTGCTAGAATTTCACTTGAAGCTTTCTTT
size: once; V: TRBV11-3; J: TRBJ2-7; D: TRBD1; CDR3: CASSAGQGSTYEQYF; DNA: TGTGCCAGCAGCGCAGGACAGGGTAGTACCTACGAGCAGTACTTC
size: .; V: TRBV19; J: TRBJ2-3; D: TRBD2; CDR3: CASTRLAGGSDTQYF; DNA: TGTGCCAGTACCAGACTAGCGGGAGGGTCCGATACGCAGTATTTT
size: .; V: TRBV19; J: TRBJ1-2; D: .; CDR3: CASSIEDSPYYGYTF; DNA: TGTGCCAGTAGTATCGAGGACAGCCCCTACTATGGCTACACCTTC
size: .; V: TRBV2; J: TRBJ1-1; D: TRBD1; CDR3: CATRILLRGPSEAFF; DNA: TGTGCCACACGAATCTTACTAAGGGGGCCCTCTGAAGCTTTCTTT
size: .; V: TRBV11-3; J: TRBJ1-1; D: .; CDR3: CASSLEGDTEAFF; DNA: TGTGCCAGCAGCTTAGAAGGGGACACTGAAGCTTTCTTT
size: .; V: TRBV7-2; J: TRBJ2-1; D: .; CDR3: CASRRLTLYNEQFF; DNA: TGTGCCAGCAGGCGTCTTACCCTCTACAATGAGCAGTTCTTC
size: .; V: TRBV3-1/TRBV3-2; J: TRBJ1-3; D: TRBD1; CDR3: CASSQGGGSNTIYF; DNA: TGTGCCAGCAGCCAAGGAGGGGGCTCGAACACCATATATTTT
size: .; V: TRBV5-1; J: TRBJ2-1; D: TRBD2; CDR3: CASSWTQSGRPGDEQFF; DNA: TGCGCCAGCAGCTGGACCCAGAGCGGGAGGCCAGGGGATGAGCAGTTCTTC
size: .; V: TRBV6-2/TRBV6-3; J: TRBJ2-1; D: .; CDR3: CASSSTILTYNEQFF; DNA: TGTGCCAGCAGCTCGACCATCCTGACTTACAATGAGCAGTTCTTC
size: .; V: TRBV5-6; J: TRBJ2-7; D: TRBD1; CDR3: CASSTDPGQGNVRSYEQYF; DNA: TGTGCCAGCAGCACCGATCCGGGACAGGGGAATGTTAGGTCCTACGAGCAGTACTTC
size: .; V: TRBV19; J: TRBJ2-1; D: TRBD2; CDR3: CASTWTSGIVHNEQFF; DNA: TGTGCCAGTACTTGGACTAGCGGGATTGTCCACAATGAGCAGTTCTTC
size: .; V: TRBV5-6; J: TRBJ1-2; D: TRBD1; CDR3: CASSFQGTGGILGGYTF; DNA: TGTGCCAGCAGCTTTCAAGGGACAGGGGGCATCTTGGGAGGCTACACCTTC
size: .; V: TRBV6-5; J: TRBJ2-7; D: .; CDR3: CASRPGIYEQYF; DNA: TGTGCCAGCAGGCCAGGCATCTACGAGCAGTACTTC
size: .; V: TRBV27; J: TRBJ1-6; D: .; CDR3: CASRPQDNSPLHF; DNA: TGTGCCAGCAGGCCACAAGATAATTCACCCCTCCACTTT
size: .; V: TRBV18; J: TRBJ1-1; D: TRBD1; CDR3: CASSPRLGQGGGMDTEAFF; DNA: TGTGCCAGCTCACCACGTTTGGGACAGGGGGGAGGTATGGACACTGAAGCTTTCTTT
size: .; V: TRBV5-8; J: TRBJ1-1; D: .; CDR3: CASSARAMNTEAFF; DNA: TGTGCCAGCAGCGCCAGGGCCATGAACACTGAAGCTTTCTTT
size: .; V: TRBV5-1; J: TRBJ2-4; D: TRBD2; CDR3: CASSSSGLRGDIQYF; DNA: TGCGCCAGCAGCTCTTCGGGCCTCCGGGGGGACATTCAGTACTTC
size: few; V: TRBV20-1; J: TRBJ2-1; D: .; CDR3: CSASRTADSYNEQFF; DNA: TGCAGTGCTAGTCGGACAGCGGACTCTTACAATGAGCAGTTCTTC
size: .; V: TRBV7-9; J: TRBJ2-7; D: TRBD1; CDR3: CASSLGTGASEQYF; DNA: TGTGCCAGCAGCTTGGGGACAGGGGCCTCCGAGCAGTACTTC
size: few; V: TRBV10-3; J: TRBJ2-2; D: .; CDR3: CAISVLNTGELFF; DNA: TGTGCCATCAGTGTCCTGAACACCGGGGAGCTGTTTTTT
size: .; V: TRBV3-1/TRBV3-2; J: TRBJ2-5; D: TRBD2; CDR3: CASGGLAEETQYF; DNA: TGTGCCAGCGGAGGACTAGCGGAAGAGACCCAGTACTTC
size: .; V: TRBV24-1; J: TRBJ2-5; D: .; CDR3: CATSDAGGSGETQYF; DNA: TGTGCCACCAGTGACGCTGGGGGCTCGGGGGAGACCCAGTACTTC
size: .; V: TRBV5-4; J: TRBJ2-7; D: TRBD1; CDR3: CASSSSGQGEQYF; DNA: TGTGCCAGCAGCTCGTCGGGACAGGGCGAGCAGTACTTC
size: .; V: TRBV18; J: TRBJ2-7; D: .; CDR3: CASSPLTRGEQYF; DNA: TGTGCCAGCTCACCATTGACCCGGGGCGAGCAGTACTTC
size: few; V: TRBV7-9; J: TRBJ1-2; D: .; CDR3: CASSLADGSGGYTF; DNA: TGTGCCAGCAGCTTAGCCGACGGCAGCGGCGGCTACACCTTC
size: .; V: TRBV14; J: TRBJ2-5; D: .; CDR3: CASSSFGGAPETQYF; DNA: TGTGCCAGCAGCTCATTTGGGGGGGCCCCAGAGACCCAGTACTTC
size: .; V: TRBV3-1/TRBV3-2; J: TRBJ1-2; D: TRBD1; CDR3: CASSQRTGLGYTF; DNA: TGTGCCAGCAGCCAGCGGACAGGCTTGGGCTACACCTTC
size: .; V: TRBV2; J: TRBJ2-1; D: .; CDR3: CASSGGTFNEQFF; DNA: TGTGCCAGCAGTGGCGGGACTTTCAATGAGCAGTTCTTC
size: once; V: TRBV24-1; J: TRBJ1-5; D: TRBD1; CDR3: CATSDSGTGEQPQHF; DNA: TGTGCCACCAGTGATTCAGGGACAGGGGAACAGCCCCAGCATTTT
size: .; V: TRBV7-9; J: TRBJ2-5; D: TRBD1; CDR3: CASSFRSGGETQYF; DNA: TGTGCCAGCAGCTTCAGGTCAGGGGGAGAGACCCAGTACTTC
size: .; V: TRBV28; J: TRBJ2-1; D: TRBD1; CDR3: CASRGPGQGANEQFF; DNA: TGTGCCAGCAGGGGACCGGGACAGGGGGCCAATGAGCAGTTCTTC
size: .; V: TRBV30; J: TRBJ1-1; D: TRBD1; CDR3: CAWVRGPSAFF; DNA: TGTGCCTGGGTAAGGGGGCCGTCGGCTTTCTTT
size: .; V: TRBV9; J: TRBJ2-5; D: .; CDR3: CASSVVGGQETQYF; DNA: TGTGCCAGCAGCGTAGTGGGAGGCCAAGAGACCCAGTACTTC
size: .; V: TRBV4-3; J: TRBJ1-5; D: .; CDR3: CASSQVRGIQPQHF; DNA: TGCGCCAGCAGCCAAGTAAGGGGGATCCAGCCCCAGCATTTT
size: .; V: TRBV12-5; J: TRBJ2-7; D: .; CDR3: CASAPDGNSYEQYF; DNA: TGTGCTAGTGCGCCGGACGGGAACTCCTACGAGCAGTACTTC
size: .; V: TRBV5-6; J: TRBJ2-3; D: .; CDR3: CASSLDIRESTDTQYF; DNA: TGTGCCAGCAGCTTGGATATACGGGAGAGCACAGATACGCAGTATTTT